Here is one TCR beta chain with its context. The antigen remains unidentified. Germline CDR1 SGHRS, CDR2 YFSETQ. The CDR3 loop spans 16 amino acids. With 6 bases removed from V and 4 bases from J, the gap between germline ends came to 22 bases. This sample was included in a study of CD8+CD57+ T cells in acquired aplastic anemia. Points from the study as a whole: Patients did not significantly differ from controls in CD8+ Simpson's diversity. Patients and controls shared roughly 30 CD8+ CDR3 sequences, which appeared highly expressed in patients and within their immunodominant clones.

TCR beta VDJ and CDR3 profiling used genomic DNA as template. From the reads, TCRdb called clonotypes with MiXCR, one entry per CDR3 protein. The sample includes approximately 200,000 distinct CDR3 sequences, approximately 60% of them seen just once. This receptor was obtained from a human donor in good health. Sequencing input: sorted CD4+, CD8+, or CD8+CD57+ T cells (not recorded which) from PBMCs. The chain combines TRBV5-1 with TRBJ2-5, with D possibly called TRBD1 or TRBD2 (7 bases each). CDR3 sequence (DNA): TGCGCCAGCATCCCTGGGAGGGGGCGGTGGTCAGAGACCCAGTACTTC. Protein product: CASIPGRGRWSETQYF.